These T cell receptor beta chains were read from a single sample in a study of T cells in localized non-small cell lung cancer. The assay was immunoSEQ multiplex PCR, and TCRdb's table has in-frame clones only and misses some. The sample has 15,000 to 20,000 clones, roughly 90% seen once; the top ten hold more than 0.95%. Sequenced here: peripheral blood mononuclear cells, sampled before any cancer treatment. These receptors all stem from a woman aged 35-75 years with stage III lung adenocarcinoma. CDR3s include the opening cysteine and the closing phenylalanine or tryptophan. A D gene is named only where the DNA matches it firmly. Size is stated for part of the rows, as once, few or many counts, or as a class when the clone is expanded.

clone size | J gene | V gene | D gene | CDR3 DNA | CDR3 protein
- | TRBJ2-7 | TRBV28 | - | TGTGCCAGCAGTGGGGCCGGGGACTTAACCTACGAGCAGTACTTC | CASSGAGDLTYEQYF
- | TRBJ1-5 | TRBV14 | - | TGTGCCAGCAGCCAAAGGACAGAGGATCAGCCCCAGCACTTT | CASSQRTEDQPQHF
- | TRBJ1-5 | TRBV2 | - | TGTGCCAGCAGTAACCGGGACCGCCGCAATCAGCCCCAGCATTTT | CASSNRDRRNQPQHF
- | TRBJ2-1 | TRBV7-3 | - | TGTGCCAGCAGCACTCAGGGGGGGATGAGCAATGAGCAGTTCTTC | CASSTQGGMSNEQFF
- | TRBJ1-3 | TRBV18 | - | TGTGCCAGCTCACCGACCCAGGGAGCTGGAAACACCATATATTTT | CASSPTQGAGNTIYF
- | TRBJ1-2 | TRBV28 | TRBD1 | TGTGCCAGCAGTCAATATGAAGGGGGCCGGGGTGGCTACACCTTC | CASSQYEGGRGGYTF
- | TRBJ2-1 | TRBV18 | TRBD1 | TGTGCCAGCTCAGACAGGGTTGATGAGCAGTTCTTC | CASSDRVDEQFF
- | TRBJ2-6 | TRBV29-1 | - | TGCAGCGTTGATGTCAGGTCCGGGGCCAACGTCCTGACTTTC | CSVDVRSGANVLTF
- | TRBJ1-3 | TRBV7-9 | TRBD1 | TGTGCCAGCAGCGGACAGGGGGCTGGAAACACCATATATTTT | CASSGQGAGNTIYF
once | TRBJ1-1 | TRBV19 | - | TGTGCCAGTAGAAACCCCGAGGGAACTGAAGCTTTCTTT | CASRNPEGTEAFF
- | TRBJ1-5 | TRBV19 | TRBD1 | TGTGCCAGTAGTACTCTCGGGACAGGGCGTTTGAGCAATCAGCCCCAGCATTTT | CASSTLGTGRLSNQPQHF
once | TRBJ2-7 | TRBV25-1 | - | TGTGCCAGCAGTGGATCTTATGGTGTCCCCTCCTACGAGCAGTACTTC | CASSGSYGVPSYEQYF
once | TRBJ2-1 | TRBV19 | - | TGTGCCAGTAGTATATCCAGGGATCCCTACAATGAGCAGTTCTTC | CASSISRDPYNEQFF
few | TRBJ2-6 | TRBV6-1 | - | TGTGCCGTCGGGACAACCTCCTCTGGGGCCAACGTCCTGACTTTC | CAVGTTSSGANVLTF
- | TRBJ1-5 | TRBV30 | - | TGTGCCTGGAGTGCCTCGGTCTCTCAGCCCCAGCATTTT | CAWSASVSQPQHF
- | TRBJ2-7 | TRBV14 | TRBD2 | TGTGCCAGCAGCCAAATGGGAAGCGGGAGAGGCGCCGAGCAGTACTTC | CASSQMGSGRGAEQYF
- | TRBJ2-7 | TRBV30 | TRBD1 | TGTGCCTGGACACCCGGGACAGCCTACGAGCAGTACTTC | CAWTPGTAYEQYF
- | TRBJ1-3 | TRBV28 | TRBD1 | TGTGCCACTTCCGGGACAGAGGGAAACACCATATATTTT | CATSGTEGNTIYF
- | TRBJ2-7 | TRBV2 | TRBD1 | TGTGCCAGCTCAGGGGGTTTTGGCTACGAGCAGTACTTC | CASSGGFGYEQYF
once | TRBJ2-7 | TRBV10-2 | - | TGCGCCAGCAGTCCTTTTAGGCCTAGGCTCTCCTACGAGCAGTACTTC | CASSPFRPRLSYEQYF
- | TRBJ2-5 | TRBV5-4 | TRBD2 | TGTGCCAGCAGCTCGGCTAGCGGCTACCAAGAGACCCAGTACTTC | CASSSASGYQETQYF
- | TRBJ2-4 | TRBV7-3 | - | TGTGCCAGCAGCTTAGCAGTCGCAGCCAAAAACATTCAGTACTTC | CASSLAVAAKNIQYF
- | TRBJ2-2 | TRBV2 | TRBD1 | TGTGCCAGCAGGAACGGGTCAGGGGGCGGATACTACACCGGGGAGCTGTTTTTT | CASRNGSGGGYYTGELFF
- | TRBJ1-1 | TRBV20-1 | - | TGCAGTGCTAAGGCCCCACAAGCTTTCTTT | CSAKAPQAFF
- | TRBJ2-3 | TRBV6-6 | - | TGTGCCAGCAGTTACAGTGCGGACTGGCAGTATTTT | CASSYSADWQYF
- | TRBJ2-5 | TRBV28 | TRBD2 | TGTGCCAGCAGTTTACCCCTCCTAGCGGGGGGTAAGGAGACCCAGTACTTC | CASSLPLLAGGKETQYF
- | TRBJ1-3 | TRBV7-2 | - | TGTGCCAGCAGCACGGACACGCGAAACACCATATATTTT | CASSTDTRNTIYF
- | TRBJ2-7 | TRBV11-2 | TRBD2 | TGTGCCAGCAGCTTAGTGCCTGGGACTAGCGGGAACTCCGAGCAGTACTTC | CASSLVPGTSGNSEQYF
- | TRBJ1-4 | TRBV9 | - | TGTGCCAGCAGCGTTGGCAGGACATTTAATGAAAAACTGTTTTTT | CASSVGRTFNEKLFF
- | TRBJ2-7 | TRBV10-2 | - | TGCGCCAGCAGTAGGCAGGGATACGAGCAGTACTTC | CASSRQGYEQYF
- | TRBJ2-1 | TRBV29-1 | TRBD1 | TGCAGCGCAGAGGCACAGGGGACAAGTGAGCAGTTCTTC | CSAEAQGTSEQFF
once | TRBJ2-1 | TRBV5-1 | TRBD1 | TGCGCCAGCAGCTTAACAGGGGGCAGATACAATGAGCAGTTCTTC | CASSLTGGRYNEQFF
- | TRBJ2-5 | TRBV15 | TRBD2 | TGTGCCACCAGCAGGATGACTAGCGGGAGGGCGTCCCAAGAGACCCAGTACTTC | CATSRMTSGRASQETQYF
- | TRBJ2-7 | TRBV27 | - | TGTGCCAGCAGTTTAATCGGGGATAAGGGATGGGAGCAGTACTTC | CASSLIGDKGWEQYF
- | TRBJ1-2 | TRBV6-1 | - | TGTGCCAGCACCCTACAGTCGGCGTATGGCTACACCTTC | CASTLQSAYGYTF
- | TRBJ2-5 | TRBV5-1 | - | TGCGCCAGCAGCACGGGAAGTGGACTTCAAGAGACCCAGTACTTC | CASSTGSGLQETQYF
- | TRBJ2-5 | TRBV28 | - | TGTGCCAGCAGCCCCCCCACAGAGGGGCGGGAGACCCAGTACTTC | CASSPPTEGRETQYF
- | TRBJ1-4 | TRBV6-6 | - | TGCGCCAGCAGTTACTCGGACCGGGGTGAAAAACTGTTTTTT | CASSYSDRGEKLFF
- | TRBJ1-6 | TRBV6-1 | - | TGTGCCAGCAGTGAAAGTGGCAGGGGAACCTCCTATAATTCACCCCTCCACTTT | CASSESGRGTSYNSPLHF
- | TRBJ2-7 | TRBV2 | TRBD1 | TGTGCCACCCGGGACAGATCCTACGAGCAGTACTTC | CATRDRSYEQYF
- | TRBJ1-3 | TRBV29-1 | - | TGCAGCGTTGAAACTGGAAACACCATATATTTT | CSVETGNTIYF
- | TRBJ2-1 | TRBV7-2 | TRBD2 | TGTGCCAGCAGCTTAACTAGCGGGGGGGAGTGGGAGCAGTTCTTC | CASSLTSGGEWEQFF
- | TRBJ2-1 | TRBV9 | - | TGTGCCAGCAGCGTAGCCTCTACCGGGAATGAGCAGTTCTTC | CASSVASTGNEQFF
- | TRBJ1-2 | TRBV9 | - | TGTGCCAGCAGCGTCATTTCCAGCCTCACATATGGCTACACCTTC | CASSVISSLTYGYTF
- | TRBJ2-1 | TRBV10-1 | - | TGCGCCAGCAGTGCTGCCGGGAGTTTCTACAATGAGCAGTTCTTC | CASSAAGSFYNEQFF
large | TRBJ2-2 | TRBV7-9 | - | TGTGCCAGCAGCTCGCCTATCGGGGAGCTGTTTTTT | CASSSPIGELFF
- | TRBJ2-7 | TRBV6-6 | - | TGTGCCAGCACCCAGGTCCTCCCTAAGGCCTCCGAGCAGTACTTC | CASTQVLPKASEQYF
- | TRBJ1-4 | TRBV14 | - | TGTGCCAGCAGCCCAAATTGGGACCATGAAAAACTGTTTTTT | CASSPNWDHEKLFF
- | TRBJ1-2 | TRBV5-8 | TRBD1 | TGTGCCAGCAGCCGAGAGGGGGCGGGATATGGCTACACCTTC | CASSREGAGYGYTF
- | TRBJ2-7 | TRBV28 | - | TGTGCCAGCAGCGGGGTTTCCTACGAGCAGTACTTC | CASSGVSYEQYF
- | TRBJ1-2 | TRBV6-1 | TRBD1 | TGTGCCAGCAGTGAGGGACAGGGGCTACTATATGGCTACACCTTC | CASSEGQGLLYGYTF
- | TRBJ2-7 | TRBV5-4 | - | TGTGCCAGCAGCTTTGAACTGACAAGCTCCTACGAGCAGTACTTC | CASSFELTSSYEQYF
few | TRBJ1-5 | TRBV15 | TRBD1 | TGTGCCACCAGCAGAGATCGGGACAGGGTGAGTCAGCCCCAGCATTTT | CATSRDRDRVSQPQHF